Sequencing of this TCR beta chain was carried out in a study of blood T cell repertoires in COVID-19. Comments on this clone: At one end the junction does not follow the germline gene, possibly because of a read error.

Clones were sequenced by immunoSEQ multiplex PCR, and TCRdb holds only the in-frame ones, with some missing. The sample consists of some 13,000 clones, about 80% of them appearing once. This CDR3 has 10 residues. Germline V CDR1 and CDR2: SEHNR, FQNEAQ (reference sequence). Sequencing was done on a sample of peripheral blood. The sequence was collected from a middle-aged man with active or convalescent COVID-19. The J gene is TRBJ2-1, the V gene TRBV7-9; D is perhaps TRBD2 (6 bases). The CDR3 region is CSSGDNEQFF. The CDR3 DNA sequence: TGCAGTAGCGGAGACAATGAGCAGTTCTTC.